This T cell receptor (beta chain) was sequenced for a study of identical twins. Regarding the study as a whole: Conclusions leaned on cross-sectional statistical analysis and did not track the same donors over time. Memory repertoires showed no such pattern, whereas abundant cord blood beta clonotypes carried fewer insertions. In beta out-of-frame sequences, the excess sharing between twins was weaker.

A universal primer site was added by template switching, and unique molecular identifiers were carried by the cDNA. TCRdb re-called the 5' RACE reads through MiXCR, storing one row per CDR3 protein. The sample contains some 900,000 distinct CDR3 sequences, roughly an eighth of which appear only once. This clonotype was seen more than once but under ten times. The antigen remains undetermined. Unmatched junction bases numbered 11, after V lost 4 bases and J lost 2 bases. This CDR3 region has 16 residues. Germline values: CDR1 MNHEY, CDR2 SMNVEV (reference sequence). In addition, the sample was reused for a study of yellow fever vaccine responses in identical twins.

The sequence derives from a woman in her late teens or twenties in good health. This chain connects TRBV27 to TRBJ2-7; 7 bases agree with TRBD1. The sequencing input was PBMCs. CDR3: CASSWTGQLTPYEQYF. The CDR3 DNA is TGTGCCAGCAGTTGGACGGGACAGCTTACTCCCTACGAGCAGTACTTC.